This T cell receptor (beta chain) was found in a study of T cell responses to AZD1222 COVID-19 vaccine (dated by TCRdb to the early 2020s). For context, the study as a whole: Because spike-specific TCR depth and breadth did not differ between the two schedules, AZD1222 recipients who got a second dose at roughly 4 weeks were pooled with those who got a second dose at roughly 12 weeks. TCR sequencing covered over 230 trial participants: 200 to 220 given two doses of AZD1222 and 26 given two doses of MenACWY control vaccine. Enrollment into the trials was organized by age into subgroups of 18-55, 56-69 and 70-plus years, and those subgroups contained roughly 150, 30 and 60 TCR-sequenced participants, respectively. Results the study describes overall, beyond this receptor: Epitopes outside the regions mutated in the B.1.351 and B.1.1.7 variants were reportedly recognized by nearly half of the unique spike-specific TCRs. The whole spike protein was spanned by vaccine-associated CD4 TCRs, and dominant responses were seen in regions 160-218 and 743-854. Participants were mostly white British, with more females than males. The authors suggested clonal diversity may have been underestimated. The 56-69-year group was small, and its depth increase did not reach significance, likely because of low power. Only a handful of AZD1222 recipients were SARS-CoV-2 seropositive at baseline, limiting conclusions about previously exposed vaccinees. A significant rise in spike-specific TCR breadth and depth was observed after two AZD1222 doses relative to day 0 and relative to MenACWY recipients. Because no day 14 peak-response samples were available, repertoires were characterized only after the peak T cell response.

The CDR3 regions of human TCRbeta chains were analyzed by immunosequencing. The authors' pipeline ran thus. TCRs in the repertoires were matched against a reference library of SARS-CoV-2-specific TCRs that had been generated with the MIRA antigen-specificity platform. Breadth meant the fraction of unique TCRs that were SARS-CoV-2-associated, whereas depth meant the fraction of total T cells that were SARS-CoV-2-associated. Using the MIRA data, each spike-specific TCR was mapped to the spike region that the TCR reacts to and placed in a CD4 or CD8 class. Log10-transformed breadth and depth values were compared by one-way ANOVA with Sidak's multiple comparisons tests. The clones in this table, taken by TCRdb from immuneACCESS, are in-frame only. Not every clone is retained; where verified, under half of the shortfall comes from an unresolved V gene, and the cause of the rest is unknown. V and J calls and clone size are given by that table; D and trimming were obtained from the DNA. Within this sample are roughly 78,000 clones, with around four fifths of them counted one time only. 2.9% of the sample lies in the top ten.

Turning to this clone: This clone's antigen is unknown. Base qualities are not provided; no much larger clone lies one nucleotide away.

CDR1 and CDR2 are read off the germline V gene as LGHNA and YSLEER. Cut back by 1 base and 3 bases, the V and J ends lie 15 bases apart. From the cysteine through the phenylalanine, the CDR3 covers 16 amino acids. Only CDR3 DNA remains: 48 bases, in frame from the first base. The sample's time point label, decoded: baseline before first vaccination. Vaccinee samples came from UK trials COV001 and COV002, including a single-blind randomized controlled phase 2/3 trial of AZD1222 (ChAdOx1 nCoV-19) in healthy adults. Trial participant PBMC samples were collected at day 0 and day 28 after the second dose for TCRbeta chain sequencing.

This receptor was obtained from an adult in good health. Recombination connected TRBV4-3 to TRBJ2-5; confidence is insufficient to name the D gene. The sequences come from peripheral blood, collected on day 0 of AZD1222 vaccination. CDR3 reads: CASSQAGLPGEETQYF. The bases are TGCGCCAGCAGCCAAGCCGGGTTACCTGGAGAAGAGACCCAGTACTTC.